The 24 T cell receptor beta chains presented below share a single source sample, sequenced in a study of blood T cell repertoires in COVID-19. Profiling relied on immunoSEQ multiplex PCR, and the TCRdb table lists in-frame clones only, not all of them. The sample comprises under 300,000 clones, 86% of which are singletons, and around 16% rests with the top ten. The sequencing input was PBMCs or T cells enriched from blood (not recorded which). Source of these receptors: a man aged 18 to 35 who had recovered from COVID-19.

This clone was observed a few times. The chain combines TRBV1 with TRBJ2-5; the DNA was not compared with TRBD2, the D call given in the table. TRBV1 represents a pseudogene. The CDR3 is made up of 13 amino acids. As DNA, the CDR3 is TGCACCAGCAGCCGAAGCGGGGCGGAGACCCAGTACTTC. Its protein is CTSSRSGAETQYF.

V usage is TRBV24-1 and J usage is TRBJ2-3, with a possible D match to TRBD1 (6 bases). With 8 bases removed from V and 4 bases from J, the gap between germline ends came to 18 bases. The CDR3 runs 15 residues. Per germline, CDR1 KGHDR and CDR2 SFDVKD. CDR3 coding DNA: TGTGCCACCACCACAGGGAGAAGTGGCGCAGATACGCAGTATTTT. Translating it yields CATTTGRSGADTQYF.

The chain is built from TRBV7-9 and TRBJ1-2; D call uncertain. The V gene lost 1 base and the J gene lost 4 bases, with 7 bases spanning the gap. This CDR3 spans 13 amino acids. The germline V gene has CDR1 SEHNR and CDR2 FQNEAQ (reference sequence). CDR3 amino acids: CASSLEAGYGYTF. For the CDR3, the DNA is TGTGCCAGCAGCTTAGAGGCAGGCTATGGCTACACCTTC.

The chain couples TRBV29-1 to TRBJ1-1; D is perhaps TRBD1 (5 bases). The CDR3 runs 12 residues. With 4 bases removed from V and 1 base from J, the gap between germline ends came to 7 bases. CDR1 and CDR2 (germline): SQVTM, ANQGSEA. The CDR3 sequence: CSVGQGNTEAFF. The DNA for the CDR3 is TGCAGCGTTGGGCAGGGGAACACTGAAGCTTTCTTT. Looking up the rest from reference TRBV29-1 and TRBJ1-1 gives the full variable domain: SAVISQKPSRDICQRGTSLTIQCQVDSQVTMMFWYRQQPGQSLTLIATANQGSEATYESGFVIDKFPISRPNLTFSTLTVSNMSPEDSSIYLCSVGQGNTEAFFGQGTRLTVV.

V usage is TRBV18 and J usage is TRBJ2-4, with 11 bases fitting TRBD2. There are 22 residues in the CDR3. The V and J ends lost 3 bases and 2 bases, in that order; junction bases with no gene match: 21. Germline loops: CDR1 KGHSH, CDR2 LQKENI. The CDR3: CASSPTVFAGTSGVGTKNIQYF. The CDR3 DNA follows: TGTGCCAGCTCACCGACCGTGTTTGCCGGGACTAGCGGCGTCGGGACCAAAAACATTCAGTACTTC.

The chain recombines TRBV6-1 with TRBJ1-1; D is possibly TRBD1 (6 bases). CDR1 and CDR2 from the germline V gene are MNHNS and SASEGT. The length of the CDR3 is 15 residues. The germline V and J ends were trimmed by 3 bases and 0 bases, with 11 bases remaining between them. CDR3 sequence (DNA): TGTGCCAGCAGTGACACAGGACAGATGAACACTGAAGCTTTCTTT. Translation: CASSDTGQMNTEAFF.

This chain joins TRBV19 and TRBJ2-2, with 13 bases that match TRBD2. The CDR3 has 18 residues. Germline V CDR1 and CDR2: LNHDA, SQIVND (reference sequence). Trimming at V came to 1 base and at J to 1 base, leaving 3 bases not matched to a gene. The CDR3: CASSIGLAGGLNTGELFF. The CDR3 nucleotides read TGTGCCAGTAGTATAGGACTAGCGGGAGGACTGAACACCGGGGAGCTGTTTTTT.

The rearrangement links TRBV27 to TRBJ1-1; TRBD1 matches 7 bases. Losses at the gene ends were 0 bases for V and 1 base for J; bases not matched to a gene: 2. This CDR3 spans 15 amino acids. Per the germline V gene, CDR1 is MNHEY and CDR2 is SMNVEV (reference sequence). Here the CDR3 reads CASSLSTGTNTEAFF. In DNA form, the CDR3 reads TGTGCCAGCAGTTTATCGACAGGGACGAACACTGAAGCTTTCTTT.

CDR3 coding DNA: TGTGCCAGCAGCAGACAGGAGACTAACTATGGCTACACCTTC. It encodes CASSRQETNYGYTF. This rearrangement joins TRBV2 to TRBJ1-2; D may be TRBD1 (6 bases). Germline V gene lookup returns CDR1 SNHLY and CDR2 FYNNEI. Trimming pared 6 bases from V and 0 bases from J, leaving 11 bases between. The CDR3 runs 14 residues.

The chain recombines TRBV5-4 with TRBJ1-2; TRBD1 matches at 9 bases. With 4 bases clipped from V and 4 bases from J, the junction kept 5 bases outside the gene matches. Germline values: CDR1 SGHNT, CDR2 YYREEE (reference sequence). The CDR3 consists of 14 residues. CDR3 loop: CASSEEQGAYGYTF. CDR3 DNA: TGTGCCAGCAGCGAGGAACAGGGGGCCTATGGCTACACCTTC.

V and J are TRBV5-1 and TRBJ2-7, with 9 bases that match TRBD1. The length of the CDR3 is 15 residues. Germline trimming cut 0 bases from V and 3 bases from J; bases unmatched to any gene: 4. Germline CDR1 SGHRS, CDR2 YFSETQ. CDR3 sequence: CASSLGLGQGYEQYF. The CDR3 coding sequence is TGCGCCAGCAGCTTGGGATTGGGACAGGGCTACGAGCAGTACTTC.

The sample holds many counts of this clone. The V gene is TRBV24-1, the J gene TRBJ1-4; maybe TRBD1 (5 bases). The germline V gene has CDR1 KGHDR and CDR2 SFDVKD. CDR3 length: 15 amino acids. Trimming stripped 3 bases from V and 7 bases from J, with 14 bases between. CDR3: CATSDPRDSVEKLFF. The DNA of the CDR3 is TGTGCCACCAGTGATCCGAGGGACTCAGTTGAAAAACTGTTTTTT.

The chain combines TRBV10-3 with TRBJ1-2; TRBD1 is a possible D gene (6 bases). Germline CDR1 and CDR2: ENHRY and SYGVKD. Trimming removed 10 bases at V and 2 bases at J, with 11 bases between. The CDR3 extends over 12 amino acids. The CDR3 reads CASGQTNYGYTF. In nucleotides, the CDR3 is TGTGCCAGTGGACAGACGAACTATGGCTACACCTTC.

The rearrangement links TRBV7-9 to TRBJ1-3; a weak D match, TRBD1 (6 bases). The CDR3 is 16 amino acids. The ends were cut back, 5 bases at V and 0 bases at J, with 14 bases in the middle. Germline V gene lookup returns CDR1 SEHNR and CDR2 FQNEAQ (reference sequence). The CDR3 here is CASSPLQGYSGNTIYF. DNA for the CDR3: TGTGCCAGCAGCCCATTACAGGGATACTCTGGAAACACCATATATTTT.

This chain joins TRBV19 and TRBJ2-1; TRBD1 is a possible D gene (7 bases). CDR1 LNHDA and CDR2 SQIVND come from the germline V gene (reference sequence). The CDR3 consists of 15 residues. V lost 1 base to trimming and J lost 3 bases, with 10 bases between them. This CDR3 reads CASSIGQGGYNEQFF. CDR3 nucleotides: TGTGCCAGTAGTATAGGGCAGGGGGGCTACAATGAGCAGTTCTTC.

This chain connects TRBV12-1 to TRBJ2-5; TRBD2, the table's D call, lacks a check against the DNA. TRBV12-1 constitutes a pseudogene. The CDR3 runs 17 residues. The CDR3 nucleotides are TGTGCCAGCAGCTTTGAGCGGACTAGCGGAACCCAAGAGACCCAGTACTTC. It codes for CASSFERTSGTQETQYF.

This chain joins TRBV7-8 and TRBJ1-3; weak D call: TRBD1 (5 bases). The V gene's germline CDR1 is SGHVS and CDR2 FQNEAQ. This CDR3 spans 18 amino acids. Trimming took off 0 bases at V and 1 base at J, with 16 bases between the two ends. The CDR3 sequence: CASSLARSWGMSGNTIYF. DNA for the CDR3: TGTGCCAGCAGCTTAGCCCGTAGTTGGGGCATGTCTGGAAACACCATATATTTT.

The chain joins TRBV18 to TRBJ2-3; 8 positions agree with TRBD1. This CDR3 has 13 residues. Germline CDR1 reads KGHSH; CDR2 reads LQKENI. The J segment lost 5 bases and the V segment lost 3 bases, leaving 1 base of the junction unmatched. The CDR3 DNA reads as TGTGCCAGCTCACCGACAGGGGAAGATACGCAGTATTTT. This codes for CASSPTGEDTQYF.

The chain uses TRBV5-4 and TRBJ1-4; D gene unclear. Germline V CDR1 and CDR2: SGHNT, YYREEE (reference sequence). Trimming removed 1 base from V and 2 bases from J, with 6 bases in between. This CDR3 spans 14 amino acids. The CDR3 sequence is CASSLPGTNEKLFF. The CDR3 nucleotides are TGTGCCAGCAGCTTGCCGGGGACTAATGAAAAACTGTTTTTT.

V gene TRBV9 combines with J gene TRBJ1-1; D is undetermined. The CDR3 is 14 amino acids. Germline V gives CDR1 SGDLS, CDR2 YYNGEE. The V end lost 2 bases, the J end lost 5 bases, and 13 bases lay between the germline ends. DNA for the CDR3: TGTGCCAGCAGCGTGCATGAGGGCGAAACTGAAGCTTTCTTT. Amino acid sequence: CASSVHEGETEAFF.

The J gene is TRBJ1-5, the V gene TRBV2; D is unclear. V was shortened by 3 bases and J by 0 bases, with 12 bases between the two germline ends. Germline CDR1 SNHLY, CDR2 FYNNEI. This CDR3 contains 16 residues. In DNA, the CDR3 is TGTGCCAGCAGTGACATCCACCCTAATAGCAATCAGCCCCAGCATTTT. Translated, it gives CASSDIHPNSNQPQHF.

This chain uses TRBV28 with TRBJ2-2, with 8 positions matching TRBD1. The junction had 6 bases not matched to a gene; V was cut back by 5 bases and J by 1 base. CDR3 length equals 16 residues. Germline V gives CDR1 MDHEN, CDR2 SYDVKM. CDR3 sequence: CASSTTGQGNTGELFF. The DNA of the CDR3 is TGTGCCAGCAGTACAACTGGACAGGGGAACACCGGGGAGCTGTTTTTT.

The chain recombines TRBV30 with TRBJ1-2, with 7 bases identical to TRBD1. This CDR3 has 14 amino acids. Germline V gene sequence: CDR1 GTSNPN, CDR2 SVGIG (reference sequence). The J segment lost 5 bases and the V segment lost 3 bases, leaving 9 bases of the junction unmatched. The CDR3 sequence is CAWRFSGTDYGYTF. Here the CDR3 DNA reads TGTGCCTGGAGATTCTCCGGGACAGATTATGGCTACACCTTC.

In DNA form, the CDR3 reads TGCAGCGTTGATCTTTTCGGCTACACCTTC. This translates into CSVDLFGYTF. This chain connects TRBV29-1 to TRBJ1-2; D ambiguous. Germline CDR1 reads SQVTM; CDR2 reads ANQGSEA. Trimming stripped 3 bases from V and 8 bases from J, with 7 bases between. The CDR3 loop spans 10 amino acids.